The 20 T cell receptor beta chains listed next were all sequenced from one sample in a study of spatial heterogeneity in lung cancer. TCRdb re-analysed the 5' RACE reads in MiXCR, keeping a single row per CDR3 protein. The data show fewer than 100,000 distinct CDR3 sequences, roughly a fifth seen once. The time point denotes: blood at routine non-recurrence follow-up after resection. The material sequenced was PBMCs, taken at follow-up. The receptors were gathered from a male donor with early-stage non-small cell lung cancer.

The DNA for the CDR3 is TGTGCCAGCAGTTACGGCACTTCCCTAGGAACTGAAGCTTTCTTT. Its translation is CASSYGTSLGTEAFF. The rearrangement uses TRBV6-5 and TRBJ1-1; D gene uncertain. Trimming stripped 2 bases from V and 5 bases from J, with 15 bases between. Germline assignment: CDR1 MNHEY and CDR2 SVGAGI. There are 15 residues in the CDR3.

The CDR3 DNA follows: TGCAGTGCTACCCTCACTAGCGCCGGGGAGCTGTTTTTT. Amino acid sequence: CSATLTSAGELFF. The chain links TRBV20-1 to TRBJ2-2; TRBD2 aligns across 7 bases. CDR1 is DFQATT, CDR2 SNEGSKA, per germline (reference sequence). The J segment lost 6 bases and the V segment lost 4 bases, leaving 5 bases of the junction unmatched. The CDR3 spans 13 residues.

The chain carries TRBV10-2 and TRBJ2-7; TRBD1 matches 10 bases. This CDR3 is 15 amino acids long. Germline loops: CDR1 WSHSY, CDR2 SAAADI. Trimming at V came to 6 bases and at J to 2 bases, leaving 7 bases not matched to a gene. The CDR3 loop is CASRAGTGATYEQYV. In DNA, the CDR3 is TGCGCCAGCAGGGCCGGGACAGGGGCGACCTACGAGCAGTACGTC.

Turning to this clonotype: This may be a read error, as it is one base from a much larger clone. This sequence joins TRBV4-2 and TRBJ2-3; no definite D call. Germline lookup yields CDR1 LGHNA and CDR2 YNFKEQ. V lost 0 bases and J 0 bases, leaving 7 bases between the germline ends. This CDR3 region has 15 residues. Written as DNA, the CDR3 is TGTGCCAGCAGCCAAGATGGTCAGAGCACAGATACGCAGTATTTT. This codes for CASSQDGQSTDTQYF.

This clonotype was observed a few times. This chain joins TRBV4-2 and TRBJ1-4; D is perhaps TRBD1 (5 bases). V lost 0 bases, J lost 2 bases, and 7 bases lay in between. The CDR3 runs 15 residues. Germline lookup yields CDR1 LGHNA and CDR2 YNFKEQ. The CDR3 sequence is CASSQDAGTNEKLFF. CDR3 nucleotides: TGTGCCAGCAGCCAAGATGCAGGGACTAATGAAAAACTGTTTTTT.

In this sample, this clonotype turned up a few times. This chain links TRBV24-1 with TRBJ2-1, with TRBD2 matching over 8 bases. CDR1 is KGHDR and CDR2 is SFDVKD in the germline V gene. There are 13 residues in the CDR3. The junction had 4 bases not matched to a gene; V was cut back by 7 bases and J by 6 bases. This chain's CDR3 is CATRLTSGNEQFF. The CDR3 DNA follows: TGTGCCACCAGGTTAACTAGCGGCAATGAGCAGTTCTTC.

The rearrangement uses TRBV24-1 and TRBJ2-7, with a possible D match to TRBD2 (6 bases). CDR1 and CDR2 (germline): KGHDR, SFDVKD. CDR3 size: 11 residues. Trimming cost V 8 bases and J 7 bases, with 11 bases left between them. In DNA form, the CDR3 reads TGTGCCACCAAATTGGCGGGGGAGCAGTACTTC. It specifies CATKLAGEQYF.

The table lists this clonotype with a count of one. This chain connects TRBV18 to TRBJ1-2, with TRBD1 identical over 9 bases. Germline-derived CDR1 and CDR2 are KGHSH and LQKENI. The CDR3 has 15 residues. The J segment lost 5 bases and the V segment lost 4 bases, leaving 8 bases of the junction unmatched. The CDR3 loop reads CASSREQGAQYGYTF. CDR3 in DNA: TGTGCCAGCTCACGCGAACAGGGGGCGCAATATGGCTACACCTTC.

CDR3 sequence reads: CASSLGGGNQPQHF. The CDR3 nucleotides are TGTGCCAGCAGTTTGGGGGGTGGCAATCAGCCCCAGCATTTT. The gene calls are TRBV6-2 or TRBV6-3 and TRBJ1-5; weak D call: TRBD1 (5 bases). The germline V gene has CDR1 MNHEY and CDR2 SVGEGT. The CDR3 has 14 residues. Trimming pared 4 bases from V and 2 bases from J, leaving 9 bases between.

This clonotype was seen more than once but under ten times. The gene calls are TRBV7-8 and TRBJ2-3; 9 nucleotides align to TRBD1. CDR3 size: 17 residues. Per the germline V gene, CDR1 is SGHVS and CDR2 is FQNEAQ. V was pared by 5 bases and J by 2 bases, with 11 bases of the junction left unmatched. CDR3 region: CASSRPTGGVTTDTQYF. The CDR3 coding sequence is TGTGCCAGCAGCCGACCGACAGGGGGGGTGACCACAGATACGCAGTATTTT.

J is TRBJ1-2 and V is TRBV29-1, with D possibly TRBD1 on 5 matching bases. The CDR3 sequence is 11 residues long. Germline lookup yields CDR1 SQVTM and CDR2 ANQGSEA. V was clipped by 0 bases and J by 12 bases, with 11 bases between them. CDR3: CSVEDAGSDTF. CDR3 DNA: TGCAGCGTTGAAGATGCAGGGAGCGACACCTTC. The full variable domain, rest sourced from reference TRBV29-1 and TRBJ1-2, is SAVISQKPSRDICQRGTSLTIQCQVDSQVTMMFWYRQQPGQSLTLIATANQGSEATYESGFVIDKFPISRPNLTFSTLTVSNMSPEDSSIYLCSVEDAGSDTFGSGTRLTVV.

The V and J genes are TRBV29-1 and TRBJ2-1; D ambiguous. With 0 bases removed from V and 10 bases from J, the gap between germline ends came to 13 bases. This CDR3 comprises 13 residues. Germline-derived CDR1 and CDR2 are SQVTM and ANQGSEA. This chain's CDR3 is CSVEDQRYVEQFF. The DNA for the CDR3 is TGCAGCGTTGAAGACCAAAGGTACGTCGAGCAGTTCTTC.

With respect to this clonotype: A much larger clone is a single base away; this may be a read error. This rearrangement joins TRBV4-2 to TRBJ2-7; no firm D call. The CDR3 has 15 amino acids. The germline gives CDR1 LGHNA, CDR2 YNFKEQ. DNA of the CDR3: TGTGCCAGCAACCAAGTCCTCGACGGAACCTACGAGCAGTACTTC. Translation: CASNQVLDGTYEQYF.

By share, this clonotype counts as medium-sized. V is TRBV20-1 and J is TRBJ1-4; the D is unclear. The length of the CDR3 is 12 residues. Germline V gene data show CDR1 as DFQATT and CDR2 as SNEGSKA (reference sequence). V was cut by 3 bases and J by 8 bases, with 10 bases left in between. CDR3 amino acids: CSASEKPEKLFF. DNA of the CDR3: TGCAGTGCTAGTGAGAAACCGGAAAAACTGTTTTTT.

This clonotype was found once. The rearrangement uses TRBV6-1 and TRBJ2-7; 8 bases fit TRBD2. The V and J ends lost 0 bases and 4 bases, in that order; junction bases with no gene match: 8. In germline, CDR1 is MNHNS, CDR2 SASEGT. CDR3 length: 16 amino acids. The DNA of the CDR3 is TGTGCCAGCAGTGAAGCGCTCAGCGGGAGCGGGTACGAGCAGTACTTC. Amino acids: CASSEALSGSGYEQYF.

V usage is TRBV29-1 and J usage is TRBJ1-1, with D hard to call. Per germline, CDR1 SQVTM and CDR2 ANQGSEA. This CDR3 spans 12 amino acids. Trimming removed 8 bases from V and 1 base from J, with 11 bases in between. CDR3 sequence reads: CSTDLKNTEAFF. CDR3 in DNA: TGCAGCACTGACCTCAAGAACACTGAAGCTTTCTTT.

Only a few counts were recorded for this clonotype. The chain recombines TRBV6-1 with TRBJ2-1; 7 bases line up with TRBD1. The trim removed 4 bases at V and 4 bases at J, leaving 7 bases unmatched. The CDR3 contains 15 residues. The germline CDR1 and CDR2 sequences are MNHNS and SASEGT. Here the CDR3 reads CASSVQGSVYNEQFF. The CDR3 DNA reads as TGTGCCAGCAGTGTACAGGGGAGCGTTTACAATGAGCAGTTCTTC.

This clonotype was seen more than once but under ten times. The chain links TRBV6-2 or TRBV6-3 to TRBJ2-7, with 7 nucleotides matching TRBD1. The CDR3 covers 15 residues. Germline trimming cut 7 bases from V and 0 bases from J; bases unmatched to any gene: 9. Germline loops: CDR1 MNHEY, CDR2 SVGEGT. In DNA form, the CDR3 reads TGTGCCAGCAACCCAACAGGGGTTGGCTCCTACGAGCAGTACGTC. Translated, it gives CASNPTGVGSYEQYV.

This chain joins TRBV7-3 and TRBJ2-2; the D is unclear. This CDR3 contains 13 residues. V lost 5 bases, J lost 5 bases, and 9 bases lay in between. Germline-derived CDR1 and CDR2 are SGHTA and FQGTGA. CDR3 in amino acids: CASSPQNTGELFF. CDR3 in DNA: TGTGCCAGCAGCCCACAAAATACCGGGGAGCTGTTTTTT.

The table lists this clonotype with a few counts. The chain is built from TRBV30 and TRBJ1-4; D gene unclear. Trimming cost V 3 bases and J 0 bases, with 11 bases left between them. The CDR3 consists of 15 residues. The germline V gene has CDR1 GTSNPN and CDR2 SVGIG (reference sequence). Here the CDR3 DNA reads TGTGCCTGGAGCGAACTGAGGGCAACTAATGAAAAACTGTTTTTT. Translated, it gives CAWSELRATNEKLFF.